This T cell receptor (beta chain) was documented in a study of shared clonotypes between healthy human individuals (dated by TCRdb to about 2020). Background for the entire study: A couple of women and three men aged 18 to 49 years were included in the cohort. Per donor, three plates each were used for CD4 naive and CD4 memory, two for CD8 naive, and one for CD8 memory. Blood TCR repertoires of about five healthy adults were deeply sequenced to estimate repertoire size and the extent of clonotype sharing between individuals. To increase sequencing depth and limit assay-specific biases, TCR repertoire library preparation and sequencing were carried out by different laboratories using diverse techniques. Between about 0.94 and 10 billion PBMCs per donor were obtained by leukapheresis. Points the paper makes about the study in general: Sampling was restricted to blood, and TCR repertoires in tissues likely differ from the TCR repertoires found in blood. When a handful of donors were compared, the shared fraction of clonotypes was about 5.2% for naive CD4, 3.5% for naive CD8, 2.3% for memory CD4, and 0.35% to 0.4% for memory CD8. Larger estimated clonotype richness was generally found for naive subsets than for memory subsets. Compared with non-shared clonotypes, the clonotypes found in all four sorted-subset donors had higher generation probabilities. Pairwise subsampling indicated that sequencing depth was expected to affect the degree of clonotype sharing among donors. Even with the large sequencing depth, rarefaction of the sorted-subset datasets indicated that sequencing was incomplete. Because the study included a small number of donors, the genetic and exposure-history diversity represented was limited.

Donors were healthy HIV-negative adults with no recently reported acute infections or vaccinations. Only Caucasian adults living in Nashville, Tennessee, USA were represented among the donors. CD4+ T cells were enriched through magnetic negative selection, after which naive cells were positively selected on CD45RA and the remaining negative fraction served as the memory subset. Blood was collected by leukapheresis, and PBMCs were isolated by Ficoll-Histopaque density gradient centrifugation and then cryopreserved in liquid nitrogen vapor phase. Purity and quantity of every magnetically sorted T cell population were checked by analytical flow cytometry. From each sorted fraction, genomic DNA was isolated and quantified by UV absorbance on a Nanodrop 2000c. The germline V gene yields MNHNS for CDR1 and SASEGT for CDR2. For this chain, trimming is 7 bases at the V end and 6 bases at the J end, and the number of junction bases without a gene match is 9. From cysteine to phenylalanine, the CDR3 is 14 amino acids long. CDR3 DNA is the only sequence kept; it has 42 bases, read in frame from the first base.

This clone came up a few times. Its target antigen remains unknown. The record has no base qualities; no much larger clone is one base away. Using the deep immunoSEQ assay, TCR CDR3 regions were amplified from genomic DNA by multiplex PCR. Extracted genomic DNA from each cell subset was spread evenly across all wells of several immunoSEQ 96-well plates, with each plate serving as a replicate. For sorted subsets, about 200 ng genomic DNA, equal to tens of thousands of T cell genomes, was loaded into each replicate PCR. Purified libraries were quantified with a Qubit 3.0 fluorometer, sized on a Bioanalyzer 2100, and re-quantified with the KAPA Library Quantification kit. Each immunoSEQ 96-well plate was sequenced on its own single-read 150-cycle Illumina NextSeq 550 flow cell. Concerning the study's data processing: Because the immunoSEQ output held only junctional sequences and lacked quality scores, the filtering could not match the filtering applied to full-length reads. To assign V/J genes and CDR3, sequences were annotated using PyIR, a Python wrapper for IgBLAST v1.9, with IMGT germline references. Any read was removed if the V/J assignment was weak (E-value above 1e-6), the CDR3 was missing, or the read contained stop codons, out-of-frame junctions, or ambiguous translated residues. V3J clonotypes were defined as sequences sharing an identical inferred V gene, J gene, and CDR3 amino acid sequence. The percentage overlap between two repertoires was calculated by dividing the number of shared unique clonotypes by the size of the smaller repertoire. Repertoire richness was assessed with RTK rarefaction, the Chao1 estimator, and Recon v2.1 estimates of unobserved clonotypes. Generation probabilities were computed with OLGA for all TCRbeta clonotypes obtained by the gDNA method from a few donors. TCRdb took this table from immuneACCESS and kept in-frame rearrangements with V and J called. Such tables lack part of the clones; where checked against another copy, unresolved V genes explain under half of the gap, and the rest is unexplained. The DNA was the basis for D and trimming; V, J and clone size are from that table. This sample comprises millions of clones, 85% to 95% of them detected only once. The top ten clonotypes cover 0.13% of the sample.

This receptor was taken from a man between 18 and 29 years old in good health. The sequenced sample consisted of naive CD4+ T cells sorted from blood. The cell subset or site label corresponds to: CD45RA+ positively selected. The sequence links TRBV6-1 to TRBJ2-7; TRBD1 aligns with 10 central bases. CDR3 reads: CASTPGTGAGEQYF. In nucleotide form, the sequence is TGTGCCAGCACCCCGGGGACAGGGGCAGGCGAGCAGTACTTC.